This entry lists 27 T cell receptor beta chains sequenced from one sample in a study of cytomegalovirus exposure and HLA in healthy donors (dated by TCRdb to 2015 to 2018). To prepare the library, the immunoSEQ multiplex PCR assay was applied. A mixture of 60 forward primers for TCR Vbeta segments and 13 reverse primers for TCR Jbeta segments was used in the multiplex PCR. TCRdb took over this immuneACCESS table, retaining in-frame rearrangements with V and J assigned. Such tables are incomplete; in checked studies, under half of the missing clones stem from an unresolved V gene, and the remainder is unexplained. This sample is represented by 120,000 to 150,000 clones; roughly 80% of them were singletons. More than 0.95% of the sample comes from the top ten. The sequenced material came from PBMCs. All receptors derive from a young man in good health and CMV-seronegative.

This clone was observed a single time. V and J are TRBV27 and TRBJ1-1; no clear D gene. Germline V gene data show CDR1 as MNHEY and CDR2 as SMNVEV (reference sequence). V dropped 3 bases and J dropped 3 bases, with 11 bases sitting between them. The CDR3 length is 14 residues. The CDR3 coding sequence is TGTGCCAGCAGTTTCCGCGGAGAGGACACTGAAGCTTTCTTT. Residues: CASSFRGEDTEAFF.

CDR3 amino acids: CASSSYGENTEAFF. The CDR3 nucleotides read TGTGCCAGCAGTTCTTACGGGGAGAACACTGAAGCTTTCTTT. This chain links TRBV27 with TRBJ1-1; D is unclear. This CDR3 spans 14 amino acids. Germline V gene sequence: CDR1 MNHEY, CDR2 SMNVEV (reference sequence). The V gene lost 4 bases and the J gene lost 1 base, with 10 bases spanning the gap.

The V call is TRBV27, the J call TRBJ2-5; the match to TRBD1 covers 10 bases. Gene TRBJ2-7 matches the end of the DNA better, so the J call may be wrong. This CDR3 is 13 amino acids long. Germline V gene lookup returns CDR1 MNHEY and CDR2 SMNVEV (reference sequence). In DNA, the CDR3 is TGTGCCAGCAGGACAGGGGGCGGGTACGAGCAGTACTTC. It specifies CASRTGGGYEQYF.

In this sample, this clone turned up a few times. The V gene is TRBV6-5, the J gene TRBJ2-7; D is ambiguous. Trimming stripped 0 bases from V and 2 bases from J, with 8 bases between. CDR1 and CDR2 from the germline V gene are MNHEY and SVGAGI. This CDR3 has 14 amino acids. CDR3 amino acids: CASSYSVQPYEQYF. Here the CDR3 DNA reads TGTGCCAGCAGTTACTCAGTACAGCCCTACGAGCAGTACTTC.

This clone was seen more than once but under ten times. The V gene is TRBV6-5, the J gene TRBJ1-5; no clear D gene. The CDR3 loop spans 11 amino acids. Trimming pared 5 bases from V and 11 bases from J, leaving 10 bases between. The germline V gene encodes CDR1 MNHEY and CDR2 SVGAGI. DNA of the CDR3: TGTGCCAGCAGTAACGGGGTAGCCCAGCATTTT. Translating gives CASSNGVAQHF.

The rearrangement uses TRBV19 and TRBJ1-5; 7 bases are shared with TRBD1. Germline CDR1 reads LNHDA; CDR2 reads SQIVND (reference sequence). V lost 5 bases to trimming and J lost 0 bases; unmatched junction nucleotides: 1. The CDR3 loop spans 14 amino acids. The CDR3 region is CASSWTGSNQPQHF. The CDR3 DNA follows: TGTGCCAGTAGTTGGACAGGTAGCAATCAGCCCCAGCATTTT.

The table lists this clone with a few counts. The rearrangement joins TRBV6-5 to TRBJ1-2; D is unresolved. Germline CDR1 MNHEY, CDR2 SVGAGI. V was cut by 2 bases and J by 6 bases, with 13 bases left in between. There are 14 residues in the CDR3. This CDR3 reads CASSYRRQDNGYTF. The CDR3, as DNA: TGTGCCAGCAGTTACCGACGGCAGGATAATGGCTACACCTTC.

The chain joins TRBV1 to TRBJ1-5; the DNA was not used to check the table's D call, TRBD1. TRBV1 is an annotated pseudogene. The CDR3 has 18 amino acids. In nucleotides, the CDR3 is TGCACCAGCGCGGACAGGGCCGTAATCCGGGACCCCACGGGGCCCCAGCATTTT. Its protein is CTSADRAVIRDPTGPQHF.

V is TRBV16 and J is TRBJ1-3, with D unresolved. The CDR3 has 14 residues. Germline CDR1 KGHSY, CDR2 FQNENV. The V end lost 5 bases, the J end lost 2 bases, and 10 bases lay between the germline ends. The CDR3 loop reads CASSNSFPGNTIYF. DNA for the CDR3: TGTGCCAGCAGCAATTCGTTCCCTGGAAACACCATATATTTT.

The count of this clone is one. This rearrangement joins TRBV19 to TRBJ2-7, with D possibly matching TRBD2 (6 bases). This CDR3 is built from 12 residues. Trimming removed 1 base from V and 7 bases from J, with 8 bases in between. Germline lookup yields CDR1 LNHDA and CDR2 SQIVND (reference sequence). CDR3 sequence (DNA): TGTGCCAGTAGTATAGGGGCGGGGGAGCAGTACTTC. It codes for CASSIGAGEQYF. The variable domain in full, completed from reference TRBV19 and TRBJ2-7, reads DGGITQSPKYLFRKEGQNVTLSCEQNLNHDAMYWYRQDPGQGLRLIYYSQIVNDFQKGDIAEGYSVSREKKESFPLTVTSAQKNPTAFYLCASSIGAGEQYFGPGTRLTVT.

This chain joins TRBV29-1 and TRBJ1-2; a weak D match, TRBD1 (5 bases). With 7 bases removed from V and 5 bases from J, the gap between germline ends came to 17 bases. Germline CDR1 is SQVTM and CDR2 is ANQGSEA. This CDR3 region has 13 residues. Here the CDR3 reads CSGLVGVRYGYTF. CDR3 nucleotide sequence: TGCAGCGGGTTAGTAGGGGTGCGGTATGGCTACACCTTC.

With regard to this clone: Compared with germline, one end of the junction differs, possibly owing to a read error. The V gene is TRBV28, the J gene TRBJ2-1; TRBD1 matches 7 bases. The CDR3 runs to 15 residues. Germline V CDR1 and CDR2: MDHEN, SYDVKM. DNA for the CDR3: TGTGCCAGCAGTTTAGGGGACAGTACCTACAATGAGCAGCTCTTC. Translated: CASSLGDSTYNEQLF.

The J gene is TRBJ2-2, the V gene TRBV19; possibly TRBD1 for D (5 bases). Germline CDR1 is LNHDA and CDR2 is SQIVND (reference sequence). This CDR3 contains 15 residues. V lost 3 bases, J lost 4 bases, and 12 bases lay in between. In DNA form, the CDR3 reads TGTGCCAGTAGTATCTTCGCAGGGCGCACCGGGGAGCTGTTTTTT. As protein: CASSIFAGRTGELFF.

The V and J genes are TRBV30 and TRBJ1-4; no definite D call. The germline V gene encodes CDR1 GTSNPN and CDR2 SVGIG (reference sequence). The V gene lost 1 base and the J gene lost 5 bases, with 17 bases spanning the gap. The CDR3 length is 16 residues. The CDR3 DNA sequence: TGTGCCTGGAGTGGAGGCCTTGTGGGAGGGAATGAAAAACTGTTTTTT. It translates to CAWSGGLVGGNEKLFF.

This clone was counted between two and nine times. The chain is built from TRBV9 and TRBJ2-2, with 8 bases matching TRBD2. The trim removed 3 bases at V and 5 bases at J, leaving 6 bases unmatched. The CDR3 has 15 amino acids. CDR1 SGDLS and CDR2 YYNGEE come from the germline V gene. The CDR3 sequence is CASSGREGVTGELFF. The CDR3 DNA sequence: TGTGCCAGCAGCGGCCGGGAGGGCGTTACCGGGGAGCTGTTTTTT.

This chain links TRBV2 with TRBJ1-1, with a tentative D call TRBD1 (6 bases). The germline gives CDR1 SNHLY, CDR2 FYNNEI. V was trimmed by 5 bases and J by 8 bases, leaving 18 bases between them. This CDR3 spans 14 amino acids. The CDR3 DNA is TGTGCCAGCAGTACGACAGGCTGGGGACGAGAAGCTTTCTTT. Amino acid sequence: CASSTTGWGREAFF.

The rearrangement uses TRBV6-4 and TRBJ1-2, with a possible D match to TRBD1 (5 bases). The CDR3 runs to 17 residues. CDR1 and CDR2 (germline): MRHNA, SNTAGT. V shed 0 bases and J shed 2 bases, with 16 bases lying between them. CDR3 region: CASSDSGTYRGNYGYTF. Written as DNA, the CDR3 is TGTGCCAGCAGTGACTCGGGAACCTATAGGGGCAACTATGGCTACACCTTC.

V is TRBV5-8 and J is TRBJ2-7; D possibly corresponds to TRBD1 (5 bases). Germline values: CDR1 SGHTS, CDR2 YDEGEE. Trimming removed 0 bases from V and 3 bases from J, with 7 bases in between. The CDR3 is 13 amino acids. CDR3 bases: TGTGCCAGCAGCTTGGTAACAGGCTACGAGCAGTACTTC. Protein: CASSLVTGYEQYF.

This rearrangement joins TRBV19 to TRBJ1-2; 8 positions agree with TRBD1. CDR3 length equals 14 residues. The ends lost 4 bases at V and 4 bases at J; junction bases unmatched: 5. In germline, CDR1 is LNHDA, CDR2 SQIVND (reference sequence). For the CDR3, the DNA is TGTGCCAGTAGTACAGGGGGCGGAAGCTATGGCTACACCTTC. It encodes CASSTGGGSYGYTF.

The chain employs TRBV5-6 and TRBJ2-5; 9 nucleotides match TRBD1. The DNA end lines up better with TRBJ2-7; the J call may be wrong. Germline lookup yields CDR1 SGHDT and CDR2 YYEEEE. CDR3 length: 15 amino acids. The CDR3 sequence is CASSADRGLSYEQYF. CDR3 in DNA: TGTGCCAGCAGCGCGGACAGGGGATTATCCTACGAGCAGTACTTC.

V is TRBV6-1 and J is TRBJ1-1; D gene ambiguous. The CDR3 contains 12 residues. Trimming left V 4 bases short and J 0 bases short, with 3 bases between. Germline lookup yields CDR1 MNHNS and CDR2 SASEGT. For the CDR3, the DNA is TGTGCCAGCAGTGCGTTGAACACTGAAGCTTTCTTT. The encoded protein is CASSALNTEAFF.

The chain couples TRBV4-2 to TRBJ1-5; no reliable D call. V lost 1 base, J lost 5 bases, and 6 bases lay in between. The CDR3 extends over 13 amino acids. Germline CDR1 is LGHNA and CDR2 is YNFKEQ. The CDR3 coding sequence is TGTGCCAGCAGCCAAGTCCCGGATCAGCCCCAGCATTTT. Its protein is CASSQVPDQPQHF.

This clone was found a few times. The genes are TRBV5-1 and TRBJ1-2; TRBD1 agrees at 8 bases. V dropped 4 bases and J dropped 4; count of bases not matched to a gene: 9. Germline CDR1 reads SGHRS; CDR2 reads YFSETQ. The CDR3 runs to 15 residues. DNA of the CDR3: TGCGCCAGCAGCACTTCCGGGACAGGCTTCTATGGCTACACCTTC. It is translated as CASSTSGTGFYGYTF.

The chain recombines TRBV4-3 with TRBJ1-2; 8 bases line up with TRBD1. Germline-derived CDR1 and CDR2 are LGHNA and YSLEER. The CDR3 is made up of 14 amino acids. The V segment lost 4 bases and the J segment 4 bases; nucleotides outside the gene matches: 5. The DNA of the CDR3 is TGCGCCAGCAGCCCTGGACAGGGCGGCTATGGCTACACCTTC. This translates into CASSPGQGGYGYTF.

This clone was found a few times. This rearrangement joins TRBV4-2 to TRBJ1-5, with D uncertain. This CDR3 has 16 residues. CDR1 is LGHNA and CDR2 is YNFKEQ in the germline V gene. V lost 7 bases and J lost 0, with 16 bases in between. The DNA for the CDR3 is TGTGCCAGCATCGGACCCTCCGGGGATAGCAATCAGCCCCAGCATTTT. Amino acids: CASIGPSGDSNQPQHF.

The chain carries TRBV11-2 and TRBJ2-5, with 8 bases aligning to TRBD2. V was clipped by 5 bases and J by 1 base; unmatched bases: 12. CDR1 SGHAT and CDR2 FQNNGV come from the germline V gene. The CDR3 is made up of 17 amino acids. The CDR3 nucleotides read TGTGCCAGCAGCCGAGTCGGTATCGGGGGGGCCCAAGAGACCCAGTACTTC. Amino acids: CASSRVGIGGAQETQYF.

V is TRBV9 and J is TRBJ1-2; a weak D match, TRBD1 (5 bases). V was shortened by 0 bases and J by 4 bases, with 7 bases between the two germline ends. The CDR3 covers 13 residues. Germline V gene data show CDR1 as SGDLS and CDR2 as YYNGEE. This CDR3 is CASSVDTGYGYTF. Here the CDR3 DNA reads TGTGCCAGCAGCGTAGATACAGGCTATGGCTACACCTTC.